The 12 T cell receptor beta chains below come from one sample, sequenced in a study of cytomegalovirus exposure and HLA in healthy donors. The PCR made use of 60 Vbeta and 13 Jbeta primers. The assay was immunoSEQ multiplex PCR, and TCRdb's table has in-frame clones only and misses some. This sample has 180,000 or so clones, with around 75% found just once. Sequenced input: PBMCs. Receptors were obtained from a female donor in good health and CMV-seronegative.

The V call is TRBV5-4, the J call TRBJ2-3; TRBD2 agrees at 7 bases. This CDR3 contains 14 residues. The ends lost 5 bases at V and 1 base at J; junction bases unmatched: 4. Per the germline V gene, CDR1 is SGHNT and CDR2 is YYREEE (reference sequence). CDR3 loop: CASRGAGRTDTQYF. The CDR3, as DNA: TGTGCCAGCAGGGGAGCGGGGCGCACAGATACGCAGTATTTT.

J is TRBJ1-2 and V is TRBV28; D is possibly TRBD1 (6 bases). The germline V and J ends were trimmed by 3 bases and 7 bases, with 12 bases remaining between them. This CDR3 is 13 amino acids long. Germline assignment: CDR1 MDHEN and CDR2 SYDVKM. CDR3 bases: TGTGCCAGCAGTTTTCGGGGGGCGACTGGCTACACCTTC. This gives the protein CASSFRGATGYTF.

Points on this clone: Within the sample, other DNA sequences also encode this same CDR3. The chain employs TRBV4-2 and TRBJ2-1; 7 nucleotides match TRBD1. Trimming cost V 0 bases and J 0 bases; bases outside gene matches: 2. The germline CDR1 and CDR2 sequences are LGHNA and YNFKEQ. The CDR3 is 16 amino acids. The CDR3: CASSQETGSSYNEQFF. CDR3 bases: TGTGCCAGCAGCCAAGAGACAGGGAGCTCCTACAATGAGCAGTTCTTC.

The rearrangement joins TRBV2 to TRBJ2-7; 8 bases fit TRBD2. V trimming: 3 bases; J trimming: 2 bases; junction bases outside the gene matches: 9. Looked up from germline, CDR1 is SNHLY and CDR2 is FYNNEI. This CDR3 is 16 amino acids long. CDR3 sequence: CASSETVAGGPYEQYF. The DNA for the CDR3 is TGTGCCAGCAGTGAGACCGTGGCGGGGGGCCCCTACGAGCAGTACTTC.

The chain recombines TRBV5-1 with TRBJ2-3, with 9 bases identical to TRBD2. V was clipped by 2 bases and J by 4 bases; unmatched bases: 14. There are 18 residues in the CDR3. Germline CDR1 SGHRS, CDR2 YFSETQ. CDR3 nucleotide sequence: TGCGCCAGCAGCTTTGGGCTCAACTATGGCGGGGGGGCAGATACGCAGTATTTT. Its protein product is CASSFGLNYGGGADTQYF.

The chain joins TRBV6-5 to TRBJ2-7; 8 bases are shared with TRBD2. CDR1 and CDR2 (germline): MNHEY, SVGAGI. The trim removed 2 bases at V and 0 bases at J, leaving 3 bases unmatched. This CDR3 region has 15 residues. The CDR3 protein is CASSYAGGGSYEQYF. The CDR3 coding sequence is TGTGCCAGCAGTTACGCGGGAGGAGGCTCCTACGAGCAGTACTTC.

This clone has a handful of counts. The chain is built from TRBV5-6 and TRBJ2-7; 9 nucleotides align to TRBD1. The trim removed 5 bases at V and 6 bases at J, leaving 3 bases unmatched. This CDR3 spans 12 amino acids. Germline CDR1 is SGHDT and CDR2 is YYEEEE. CDR3 coding DNA: TGTGCCAGCAGTGGGACAGGGCTCGAGCAGTACTTC. It translates to CASSGTGLEQYF.

The chain employs TRBV4-1 and TRBJ2-5, with D perhaps matching TRBD2 (5 bases). Trimming shortened V by 1 base and J by 9 bases, and 18 bases separated the two germline ends. The CDR3 is made up of 15 amino acids. The germline gives CDR1 MGHRA, CDR2 YSYEKL. The CDR3 loop reads CASSQASFGSYPQYF. The CDR3 region has the DNA TGCGCCAGCAGCCAAGCTTCATTTGGGAGTTATCCCCAGTACTTC.

This clone turned up a few times. The chain employs TRBV10-3 and TRBJ1-1; maybe TRBD1 (5 bases). The germline gives CDR1 ENHRY, CDR2 SYGVKD. Trimming took off 3 bases at V and 3 bases at J, with 8 bases between the two ends. This CDR3 has 13 amino acids. This CDR3 reads CAISEGRDTEAFF. Written as DNA, the CDR3 is TGTGCCATCAGTGAAGGCAGGGACACTGAAGCTTTCTTT.

V usage is TRBV5-1 and J usage is TRBJ2-7; a possible D gene is TRBD2 (5 bases). This CDR3 contains 14 residues. Trimming took off 0 bases at V and 7 bases at J, with 14 bases between the two ends. The germline gives CDR1 SGHRS, CDR2 YFSETQ. The CDR3 protein is CASSLGTGMREQYF. Here the CDR3 DNA reads TGCGCCAGCAGCTTGGGGACGGGAATGCGTGAGCAGTACTTC.

The CDR3 loop is CASSEMDRAEQFF. The CDR3 bases are TGTGCCAGCAGCGAAATGGACAGGGCTGAGCAGTTCTTC. This sequence joins TRBV7-3 and TRBJ2-1; 8 bases match TRBD1. The CDR3 extends over 13 amino acids. The germline gives CDR1 SGHTA, CDR2 FQGTGA. After removal of 5 bases from V and 9 bases from J, the junction contained 6 bases not matched to a gene.

V gene TRBV7-2 combines with J gene TRBJ1-1, with a weak D call TRBD1 (6 bases). The germline gives CDR1 SGHTA, CDR2 FQGNSA. This CDR3 has 12 residues. Deletions cut 5 bases from V and 6 bases from J, with 10 bases between. The CDR3 DNA sequence: TGTGCCAGCAGCAAATCAGGGGCTGAAGCTTTCTTT. Protein sequence: CASSKSGAEAFF. Full variable domain (missing parts from reference TRBV7-2 and TRBJ1-1): GAGVSQSPSNKVTEKGKDVELRCDPISGHTALYWYRQSLGQGLEFLIYFQGNSAPDKSGLPSDRFSAERTGGSVSTLTIQRTQQEDSAVYLCASSKSGAEAFFGQGTRLTVV.